This TCR beta chain was captured by sequencing in a study of long-term antiretroviral therapy in people with HIV. General study points: Post-treatment diversity went higher with ART but stayed below transplant donor controls.

Of note for this clone: The target antigen is unknown.

Investigators performed immunoSEQ version v3.0 at survey level. Sequencing used immunoSEQ multiplex PCR; TCRdb keeps in-frame clones, though not all of them. The table records 22,000 or so clones, approximately 87% of them present only once. J was trimmed by 5 bases and V by 6 bases; bases with no gene match: 5. Looked up from germline, CDR1 is MDHEN and CDR2 is SYDVKM. The CDR3 loop spans 13 amino acids. The clonotype was recovered from a woman in her forties or fifties with HIV. The sample in question was unsorted PBMCs, obtained 2.6 years after starting antiretroviral therapy. The chain is built from TRBV28 and TRBJ1-2; the match to TRBD1 covers 8 bases. This CDR3 is CASRVDRGYGYTF. As DNA, the CDR3 is TGTGCCAGCAGAGTCGACAGGGGATATGGCTACACCTTC.